One sample yielded the 5 T cell receptor beta chains listed below, sequenced in a study of cytomegalovirus exposure and HLA in healthy donors. Sequencing was performed with immunoSEQ multiplex PCR; in TCRdb, only in-frame clones are kept and a portion is missing. The sample lists approximately 54,000 clones; over 85% were seen once. Sequencing was done on a sample of PBMCs. Source of these receptors: a woman in her late teens or twenties in good health and CMV-seropositive.

The rearrangement uses TRBV28 and TRBJ2-7; D not resolved. The V gene lost 7 bases and the J gene lost 0 bases, with 4 bases spanning the gap. This CDR3 comprises 11 residues. CDR1 and CDR2 from the germline V gene are MDHEN and SYDVKM. For the CDR3, the DNA is TGTGCCAGCACATCCTCCTACGAGCAGTACTTC. Protein sequence: CASTSSYEQYF.

This clone occurred a few times. The rearrangement links TRBV4-1 to TRBJ2-5; a possible D gene is TRBD2 (6 bases). The germline gives CDR1 MGHRA, CDR2 YSYEKL. The CDR3 runs 15 residues. Trimming removed 4 bases at V and 1 base at J, with 13 bases between. This chain's CDR3 is CASSLGSGGQETQYF. The CDR3 DNA is TGCGCCAGCAGCCTTGGATCCGGGGGCCAAGAGACCCAGTACTTC.

The chain is built from TRBV27 and TRBJ2-5, with D possibly matching TRBD2 (6 bases). In germline, CDR1 is MNHEY, CDR2 SMNVEV (reference sequence). The germline V and J ends were trimmed by 5 bases and 4 bases, with 23 bases remaining between them. This CDR3 has 17 residues. CDR3 DNA sequence: TGTGCCAGCAGTCCCCAATTCAGGGAACGGGGGAGAGAGACCCAGTACTTC. This translates into CASSPQFRERGRETQYF.

The genes are TRBV5-1 and TRBJ1-2; a weak D match, TRBD1 (6 bases). In germline, CDR1 is SGHRS, CDR2 YFSETQ. The V end was cut by 2 bases, the J end by 4 bases, with 9 bases between. CDR3 length equals 13 residues. DNA for the CDR3: TGCGCCAGCAGCTTAACAGGGTTCTATGGCTACACCTTC. Translation: CASSLTGFYGYTF.

This chain joins TRBV30 and TRBJ1-1, with 7 bases identical to TRBD1. The germline CDR1 and CDR2 sequences are GTSNPN and SVGIG (reference sequence). The ends lost 3 bases at V and 0 bases at J; junction bases unmatched: 4. CDR3 size: 14 residues. In DNA, the CDR3 is TGTGCCTGGAGGCGGGGACAGCTGAACACTGAAGCTTTCTTT. As protein: CAWRRGQLNTEAFF.